This passage covers 15 T cell receptor beta chains from one sample sequenced in a study of cytomegalovirus exposure and HLA in healthy donors. Researchers ran the PCR with 60 Vbeta and 13 Jbeta primers. Libraries were prepared by immunoSEQ multiplex PCR; TCRdb keeps only in-frame clonotypes and omits some of them. The sample consists of roughly 160,000 clones, 60% to 85% of them appearing once. What was sequenced was PBMCs. The receptors were sampled from a man aged 45-65 years in good health and CMV-seropositive.

CDR3 sequence reads: CASSPGGDTGELFF. Here the CDR3 DNA reads TGCGCCAGCAGCCCGGGGGGTGACACCGGGGAGCTGTTTTTT. The V gene is TRBV5-1, the J gene TRBJ2-2; 7 bases line up with TRBD2. The CDR3 extends over 14 amino acids. V shed 4 bases, J shed 3 bases, and the junction held 3 bases outside the gene matches. The germline V gene encodes CDR1 SGHRS and CDR2 YFSETQ. Based on the CDR3 plus reference TRBV5-1 and TRBJ2-2, the full variable domain is KAGVTQTPRYLIKTRGQQVTLSCSPISGHRSVSWYQQTPGQGLQFLFEYFSETQRNKGNFPGRFSGRQFSNSRSEMNVSTLELGDSALYLCASSPGGDTGELFFGEGSRLTVL.

This chain joins TRBV2 and TRBJ2-7; D gene ambiguous. The V and J ends lost 5 bases and 8 bases respectively, with 19 bases between them. The CDR3 contains 14 residues. CDR1 and CDR2 (germline): SNHLY, FYNNEI. CDR3 region: CASSRDATTYKQYF. CDR3 DNA: TGTGCCAGCAGTCGAGATGCTACTACGTATAAGCAGTACTTC.

The V and J genes are TRBV6-5 and TRBJ1-5; D is ambiguous. CDR1 is MNHEY and CDR2 is SVGAGI in the germline V gene. This CDR3 has 13 residues. Trimming shortened V by 2 bases and J by 4 bases, and 6 bases separated the two germline ends. As DNA, the CDR3 is TGTGCCAGCAGTTACACCAGAAATCAGCCCCAGCATTTT. Translated, it gives CASSYTRNQPQHF.

This chain links TRBV5-4 with TRBJ2-1; 7 bases align to TRBD2. Germline values: CDR1 SGHNT, CDR2 YYREEE (reference sequence). V shed 5 bases, J shed 3 bases, and the junction held 8 bases outside the gene matches. The CDR3 extends over 15 amino acids. CDR3 residues: CASSTGGDHYNEQFF. Here the CDR3 DNA reads TGTGCCAGCAGTACTGGGGGGGACCACTACAATGAGCAGTTCTTC.

The V and J genes are TRBV6-1 and TRBJ1-6; 9 nucleotides match TRBD1. This CDR3 is built from 14 residues. V shed 6 bases, J shed 7 bases, and the junction held 4 bases outside the gene matches. Germline CDR1 and CDR2: MNHNS and SASEGT. The CDR3 coding sequence is TGTGCCAGCAGGCTGACAGGGGGGAATTCACCCCTCCACTTT. Translation gives CASRLTGGNSPLHF.

The chain uses TRBV2 and TRBJ1-2, with a tentative D call TRBD1 (5 bases). The CDR3 spans 16 residues. Trimming removed 6 bases at V and 3 bases at J, with 20 bases between. Germline V lookup: CDR1 SNHLY, CDR2 FYNNEI. The CDR3 DNA reads as TGTGCCAGCAGACCACTCGTTACCGGGGGGTACTATGGCTACACCTTC. This encodes CASRPLVTGGYYGYTF. The variable domain in full, with the rest retrieved from reference TRBV2 and TRBJ1-2, is EPEVTQTPSHQVTQMGQEVILRCVPISNHLYFYWYRQILGQKVEFLVSFYNNEISEKSEIFDDQFSVERPDGSNFTLKIRSTKLEDSAMYFCASRPLVTGGYYGYTFGSGTRLTVV.

This clone was detected only once. The chain joins TRBV9 to TRBJ1-1; D is undetermined. The CDR3 totals 12 residues. CDR1 and CDR2 (germline): SGDLS, YYNGEE. Deletions cut 7 bases from V and 3 bases from J, with 10 bases between. The CDR3 loop reads CASGPTYTEAFF. The CDR3 region has the DNA TGTGCCAGCGGCCCGACTTACACTGAAGCTTTCTTT.

V usage is TRBV2 and J usage is TRBJ2-5; 14 positions agree with TRBD2. The ends lost 5 bases at V and 4 bases at J; junction bases unmatched: 6. CDR3 size: 16 residues. Germline-derived CDR1 and CDR2 are SNHLY and FYNNEI. This CDR3 is CASSSLGTSGRETQYF. CDR3 nucleotide sequence: TGTGCCAGCAGTTCCCTCGGGACTAGCGGGAGAGAGACCCAGTACTTC.

J is TRBJ2-3 and V is TRBV5-1; D not resolved. The germline V gene encodes CDR1 SGHRS and CDR2 YFSETQ. This CDR3 comprises 15 residues. V was shortened by 4 bases and J by 4 bases, with 16 bases between the two germline ends. For the CDR3, the DNA is TGCGCCAGCAGCCCCGTTGTTTCCCGGGCAGATACGCAGTATTTT. It codes for CASSPVVSRADTQYF.

The CDR3 is CASSLALDTRGYEQYF. CDR3 coding DNA: TGCGCCAGCAGCTTGGCGTTGGACACCCGTGGTTACGAGCAGTACTTC. The V call is TRBV5-1, the J call TRBJ2-7, with D maybe TRBD1 (5 bases). The V end lost 0 bases, the J end lost 4 bases, and 17 bases lay between the germline ends. The CDR3 has 16 amino acids. In germline, CDR1 is SGHRS, CDR2 YFSETQ.

The CDR3 is CASSLITGTGLYNEQFF. CDR3 coding DNA: TGTGCCAGCAGTTTGATAACCGGGACAGGGCTCTACAATGAGCAGTTCTTC. The chain couples TRBV27 to TRBJ2-1; 9 nucleotides align to TRBD1. The CDR3 is made up of 17 amino acids. V lost 3 bases to trimming and J lost 3 bases; unmatched junction nucleotides: 9. Germline CDR1 reads MNHEY; CDR2 reads SMNVEV (reference sequence).

The CDR3 nucleotides are TGTGCCAGCAGCCAGGGGGCTCCCCCTACTAAGGAGCAGTACTTC. Protein: CASSQGAPPTKEQYF. V is TRBV5-4 and J is TRBJ2-7; TRBD1 matches 8 bases. The V gene end was trimmed by 4 bases and the J gene end by 7 bases; junction bases not matched to a gene: 13. Germline CDR1 SGHNT, CDR2 YYREEE (reference sequence). The CDR3 is 15 residues long.

The CDR3 loop is CAWRLPGHPNYEQYF. For the CDR3, the DNA is TGTGCCTGGAGGCTCCCGGGACACCCAAACTACGAGCAGTACTTC. The J gene is TRBJ2-5, the V gene TRBV30, with D tentatively TRBD1 (6 bases). The J call could be wrong; TRBJ2-7 is a better fit for the DNA end. The germline gives CDR1 GTSNPN, CDR2 SVGIG (reference sequence). The CDR3 length is 15 residues.

This chain joins TRBV25-1 and TRBJ1-1; a possible D gene is TRBD1 (6 bases). This CDR3 region has 15 residues. Germline V gene data show CDR1 as MGHDK and CDR2 as SYGVNS. V lost 4 bases and J lost 1, with 13 bases in between. CDR3 DNA sequence: TGTGCCAGCAGTGGCCCTACAGGGACGAACACTGAAGCTTTCTTT. This gives the protein CASSGPTGTNTEAFF.

J is TRBJ1-1 and V is TRBV4-2, with TRBD1 matching over 11 bases. The V gene's germline CDR1 is LGHNA and CDR2 YNFKEQ. The CDR3 sequence is 16 residues long. Trimming at V came to 4 bases and at J to 4 bases, leaving 8 bases not matched to a gene. The CDR3 DNA reads TGTGCCAGCAGCCCTCATACTGGGACAGGGGGCACTGAAGCTTTCTTT. This gives the protein CASSPHTGTGGTEAFF.